This TCR beta chain comes out of a study of T cell repertoires in cytomegalovirus infection. Study as a whole: A matching HLA type, together with CMV infection, was signaled by public TCR beta signatures.

TCRdb re-called the reads with MiXCR, one entry per CDR3 protein. This sample has fewer than 850,000 distinct CDR3 sequences, with 29% found just once. This clonotype showed up just once. Its cognate antigen is unknown. This CDR3 has 16 residues. Germline CDR1 reads KGHDR; CDR2 reads SFDVKD. V was shortened by 5 bases and J by 4 bases, with 17 bases between the two germline ends. The material was cultured CD8+ T cells from PBMCs, obtained from culture after CMV antigen stimulation. This receptor was taken from a human donor in good health (CMV status not recorded). Some clones in this sample may be carry-over from other donors' samples. The V and J genes are TRBV24-1 and TRBJ2-1; D uncertain. CDR3 loop: CATSAPLAVTYNEQFF. For the CDR3, the DNA is TGTGCCACCAGTGCCCCCCTGGCGGTCACATACAATGAGCAGTTCTTC.